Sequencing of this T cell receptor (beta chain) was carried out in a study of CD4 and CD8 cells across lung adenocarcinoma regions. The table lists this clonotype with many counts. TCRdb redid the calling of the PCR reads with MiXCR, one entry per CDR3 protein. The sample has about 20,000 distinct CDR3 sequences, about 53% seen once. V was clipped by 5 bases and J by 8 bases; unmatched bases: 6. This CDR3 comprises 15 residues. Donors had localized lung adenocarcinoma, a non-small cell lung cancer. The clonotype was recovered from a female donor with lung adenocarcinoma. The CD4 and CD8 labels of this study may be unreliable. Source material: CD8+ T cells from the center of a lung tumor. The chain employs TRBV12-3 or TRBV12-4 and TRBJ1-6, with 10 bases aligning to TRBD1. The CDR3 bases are TGTGCCAGCAGTCGGACAGGGGGGAGGGATTCACCCCTCCACTTT. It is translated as CASSRTGGRDSPLHF.